Listed below are T cell receptor beta chains from one sample, sequenced in a study of Ad26.COV2.S vaccination and SARS-CoV-2 variants. Method: immunoSEQ multiplex PCR; TCRdb's copy keeps in-frame clones and lacks some. The sample has approximately 350,000 clones; about 83% are singletons. The source material was peripheral blood, sampled in a trial of Ad26.COV2.S vaccine versus placebo. The receptors shown here come from a person between 18 and 65 years old who received the Ad26.COV2.S COVID-19 vaccine or a placebo. CDR3s leave out the opening cysteine and the closing phenylalanine or tryptophan. The size entry is marked missing in some rows and otherwise reads once, few, many or a size class.

J gene: TRBJ1-5
V gene: TRBV4-1
clone size: -
CDR3 protein: ASSQDRMVQPQH

J gene: TRBJ1-2
V gene: TRBV27
clone size: -
CDR3 protein: ASSLSSGGANYT

J gene: TRBJ1-2
V gene: TRBV7-2
clone size: few
CDR3 protein: ASSLPSYGYT

J gene: TRBJ2-7
V gene: TRBV7-8
clone size: -
CDR3 protein: ASSPGIGRIKHEQY

J gene: TRBJ2-3
V gene: TRBV2
clone size: -
CDR3 protein: ASSRRVDTQY

J gene: TRBJ1-5
V gene: TRBV7-2
clone size: -
CDR3 protein: ASSKDRDQPQH

J gene: TRBJ2-7
V gene: TRBV9
clone size: -
CDR3 protein: ASSVVPSYEQY

J gene: TRBJ2-7
V gene: TRBV5-5
clone size: -
CDR3 protein: ASSPLAGGWLEQY

J gene: TRBJ1-2
V gene: TRBV24-1
clone size: few
CDR3 protein: ATSDYKQGGYGYT

J gene: TRBJ1-1
V gene: TRBV10-3
clone size: -
CDR3 protein: AISEVMGQTNTEAF

J gene: TRBJ2-3
V gene: TRBV4-3
clone size: -
CDR3 protein: ASSQVIDSRESTDTQY

J gene: TRBJ2-7
V gene: TRBV5-1
clone size: -
CDR3 protein: ASSPADFSYEQY

J gene: TRBJ2-5
V gene: TRBV27
clone size: few
CDR3 protein: ASSLGTHQETQY

J gene: TRBJ1-2
V gene: TRBV18
clone size: -
CDR3 protein: ASSPGQGREGYT

J gene: TRBJ2-7
V gene: TRBV5-1
clone size: few
CDR3 protein: ASSLGDRPGEQY

J gene: TRBJ1-1
V gene: TRBV19
clone size: -
CDR3 protein: ASSIGPGFLGAF

J gene: TRBJ2-5
V gene: TRBV21-1
clone size: -
CDR3 protein: ASSKDRKASEGETQY

J gene: TRBJ1-5
V gene: TRBV12-3/TRBV12-4
clone size: once
CDR3 protein: ASRKLVSQPQH

J gene: TRBJ2-1
V gene: TRBV6-5
clone size: -
CDR3 protein: ASSTTTGSNEQF

J gene: TRBJ1-3
V gene: TRBV12-3/TRBV12-4
clone size: -
CDR3 protein: ASCRWDQNTIY

J gene: TRBJ2-3
V gene: TRBV30
clone size: -
CDR3 protein: AWSVLGTGTDTQY

J gene: TRBJ2-5
V gene: TRBV25-1
clone size: once
CDR3 protein: ASSEWPKQETQY

J gene: TRBJ2-4
V gene: TRBV19
clone size: -
CDR3 protein: ASSIISRTRAKNIQY

J gene: TRBJ1-2
V gene: TRBV6-1
clone size: -
CDR3 protein: ASSENIRDYGYT

J gene: TRBJ2-5
V gene: TRBV11-3
clone size: -
CDR3 protein: ASSPGTGEETQY

J gene: TRBJ1-4
V gene: TRBV6-2/TRBV6-3
clone size: -
CDR3 protein: ASSSGEKLF

J gene: TRBJ1-6
V gene: TRBV6-5
clone size: few
CDR3 protein: ASSLRDSPLH